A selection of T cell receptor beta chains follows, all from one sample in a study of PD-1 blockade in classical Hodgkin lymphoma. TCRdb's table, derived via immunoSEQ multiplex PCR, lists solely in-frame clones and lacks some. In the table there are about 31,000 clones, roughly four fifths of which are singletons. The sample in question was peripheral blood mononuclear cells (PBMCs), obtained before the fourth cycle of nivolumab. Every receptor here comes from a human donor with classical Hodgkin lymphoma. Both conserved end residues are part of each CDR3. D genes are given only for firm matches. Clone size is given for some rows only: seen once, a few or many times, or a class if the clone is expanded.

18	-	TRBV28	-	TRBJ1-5	TGTGCCAGCAGCCCCTATCGACGGCGTACCACTGGCAATCAGCCCCAGCATTTT	CASSPYRRRTTGNQPQHF
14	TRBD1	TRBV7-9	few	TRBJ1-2	TGTGCCAGCAGCTTAACCCACGGGACAGGGGGCTACACCTTC	CASSLTHGTGGYTF
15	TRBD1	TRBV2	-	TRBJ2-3	TGTGCCAGCAGTGAGGGGACAGCGACACCAGATACGCAGTATTTT	CASSEGTATPDTQYF
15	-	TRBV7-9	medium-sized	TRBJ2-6	TGTGCCAGCAGCCTAACGGGCTCTGGGGCCAACGTCCTGACTTTC	CASSLTGSGANVLTF
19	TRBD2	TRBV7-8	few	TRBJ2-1	TGTGCCAGCAGCTTAGACCCCAGCGGGAGGGCCATGCCCTACAATGAGCAGTTCTTC	CASSLDPSGRAMPYNEQFF
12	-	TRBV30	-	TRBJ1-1	TGTGCCGCCACGCGGGGGGTCCCTGAAGCTTTCTTT	CAATRGVPEAFF
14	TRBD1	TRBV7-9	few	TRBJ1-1	TGTGCCAGCAGCTTAGGACAGGGGATAGCAGGGGCTTTCTTT	CASSLGQGIAGAFF
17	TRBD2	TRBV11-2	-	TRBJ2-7	TGTGCCAGCAGCTCCGCCCCGACTAGCGGATTACCCTACGAGCAGTACTTC	CASSSAPTSGLPYEQYF
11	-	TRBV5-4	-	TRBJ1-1	TGTGCCAGCAGCTTCAACACTGAAGCTTTCTTT	CASSFNTEAFF
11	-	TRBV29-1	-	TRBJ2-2	TGCAGCGCCGCAGCCAGCGGGGAGCTGTTTTTT	CSAAASGELFF
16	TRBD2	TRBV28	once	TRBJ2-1	TGTGCCAGCAGTTTAAGGGGGACTAGCGGGTCAGAGGAGCAGTTCTTC	CASSLRGTSGSEEQFF
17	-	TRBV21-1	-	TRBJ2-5	TGTGCCAGCAGCAAAGGCGATAGCGGGGGATCCCAAGAGACCCAGTACTTC	CASSKGDSGGSQETQYF
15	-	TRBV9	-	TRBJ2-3	TGTGCCAGCAGCGAAGAGGGCCGTACCGTCGATACGCAGTATTTT	CASSEEGRTVDTQYF
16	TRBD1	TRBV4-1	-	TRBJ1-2	TGCGCCAGCAGCCAAGATTTGCGGGACAGGGGGTTTGGCTACACCTTC	CASSQDLRDRGFGYTF
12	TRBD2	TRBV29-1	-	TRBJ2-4	TGCAGCGCTGGGACTAGCGGGAACATTCAGTACTTC	CSAGTSGNIQYF
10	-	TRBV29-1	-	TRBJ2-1	TGCAGCGTTGGAGCGGACAGTAAGTTCTTC	CSVGADSKFF
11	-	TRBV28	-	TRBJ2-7	TGTGCCAGCAGTTCTAGGGTTGAGCAGTACTTC	CASSSRVEQYF
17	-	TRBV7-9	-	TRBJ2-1	TGTGCCAGCAGCCTGGGGGTTGGGGGGAGAGGAGACAATGAGCAGTTCTTC	CASSLGVGGRGDNEQFF
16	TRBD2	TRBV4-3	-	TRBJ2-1	TGCGCCAGCAGCCAGCAACTAGCGGGGGGGCTCTATGAGCAGTTCTTC	CASSQQLAGGLYEQFF
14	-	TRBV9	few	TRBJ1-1	TGTGCCAGCAGCGAACGGACAGCTCACACTGAAGCTTTCTTT	CASSERTAHTEAFF
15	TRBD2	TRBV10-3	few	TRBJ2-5	TGTGCCATCAGAGACGCAACTAGCGGGGTTGAGACCCAGTACTTC	CAIRDATSGVETQYF
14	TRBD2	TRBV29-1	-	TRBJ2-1	TGCAGCGCCCGAAGACTAGCGTTCGACAATGAGCAGTTCTTC	CSARRLAFDNEQFF
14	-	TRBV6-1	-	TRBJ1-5	TGTGCCAGCAGTGAAACGAGGGGATATCAGCCCCAGCATTTT	CASSETRGYQPQHF
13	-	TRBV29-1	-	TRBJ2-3	TGCAGCGTTGCTAGTCATCTCACAGATACGCAGTATTTT	CSVASHLTDTQYF
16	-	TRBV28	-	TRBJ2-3	TGTGCCAGCAGTTATCCTTTGGTGGTTGGCACAGATACGCAGTATTTT	CASSYPLVVGTDTQYF
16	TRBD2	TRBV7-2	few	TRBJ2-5	TGTGCCAGCAGCCCGGGACTAGCGGGAGGGGGAGAGACCCAGTACTTC	CASSPGLAGGGETQYF
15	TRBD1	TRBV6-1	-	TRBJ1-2	TGTGCCAGCAGTGAACCTCCCGGACAGGTCTATGGCTACACCTTC	CASSEPPGQVYGYTF
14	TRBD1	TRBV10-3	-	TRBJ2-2	TGTGCCATCAGCCGCCTGGACAGGGTAGGGGAGCTGTTTTTT	CAISRLDRVGELFF
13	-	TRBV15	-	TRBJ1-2	TGTGCCACCAGCTCTGCGGGAGGCTATGGCTACACCTTC	CATSSAGGYGYTF
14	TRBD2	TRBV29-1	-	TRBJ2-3	TGCAGCGTTAGCGGGAGCAGAGTCACAGATACGCAGTATTTT	CSVSGSRVTDTQYF
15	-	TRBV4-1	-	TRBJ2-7	TGCGCCAGCAGCCACCGAGACTCCGGAGCCTACGAGCAGTACTTC	CASSHRDSGAYEQYF